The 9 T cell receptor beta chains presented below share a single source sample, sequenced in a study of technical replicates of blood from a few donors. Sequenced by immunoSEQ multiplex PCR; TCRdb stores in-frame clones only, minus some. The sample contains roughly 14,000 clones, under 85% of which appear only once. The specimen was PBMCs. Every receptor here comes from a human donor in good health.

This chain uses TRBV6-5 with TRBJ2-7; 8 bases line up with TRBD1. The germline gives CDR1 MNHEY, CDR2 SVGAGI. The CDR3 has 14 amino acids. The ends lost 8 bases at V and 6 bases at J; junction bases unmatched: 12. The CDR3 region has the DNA TGTGCCAGCGGGGGAGGCAGGGGGCTCTCCGAGCAGTACTTC. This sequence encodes CASGGGRGLSEQYF.

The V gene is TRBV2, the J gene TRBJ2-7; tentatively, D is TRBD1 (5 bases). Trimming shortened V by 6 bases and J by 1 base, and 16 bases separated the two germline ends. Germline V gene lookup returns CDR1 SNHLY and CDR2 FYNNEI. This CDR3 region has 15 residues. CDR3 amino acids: CASSDQGSSSYEQYF. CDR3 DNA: TGTGCCAGCAGCGATCAGGGTTCTTCTTCCTACGAGCAGTACTTC.

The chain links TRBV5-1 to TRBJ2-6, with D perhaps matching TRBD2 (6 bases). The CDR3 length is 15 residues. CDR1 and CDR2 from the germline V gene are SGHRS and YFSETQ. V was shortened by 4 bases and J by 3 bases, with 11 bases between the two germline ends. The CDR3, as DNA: TGCGCCAGCAGCCCGGTAGCGGATGGGGCCAACGTCCTGACTTTC. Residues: CASSPVADGANVLTF.

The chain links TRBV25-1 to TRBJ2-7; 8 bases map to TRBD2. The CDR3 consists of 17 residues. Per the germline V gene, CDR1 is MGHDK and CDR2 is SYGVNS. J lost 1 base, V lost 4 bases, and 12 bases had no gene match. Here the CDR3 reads CASSGLEGSGISYEQYF. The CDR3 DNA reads TGTGCCAGCAGTGGACTTGAAGGTAGCGGGATTTCCTACGAGCAGTACTTC.

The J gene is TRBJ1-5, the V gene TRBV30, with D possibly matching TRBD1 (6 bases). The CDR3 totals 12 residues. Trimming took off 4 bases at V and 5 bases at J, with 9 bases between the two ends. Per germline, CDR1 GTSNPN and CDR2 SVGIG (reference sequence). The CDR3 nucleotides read TGTGCCTGGACCAAGGGGGATCAGCCCCAGCATTTT. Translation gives CAWTKGDQPQHF.

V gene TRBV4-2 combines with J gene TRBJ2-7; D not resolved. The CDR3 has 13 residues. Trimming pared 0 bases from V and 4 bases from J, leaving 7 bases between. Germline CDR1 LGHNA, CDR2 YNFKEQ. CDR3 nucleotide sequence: TGTGCCAGCAGCCAAGATCCCGAGTACGAGCAGTACTTC. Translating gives CASSQDPEYEQYF.

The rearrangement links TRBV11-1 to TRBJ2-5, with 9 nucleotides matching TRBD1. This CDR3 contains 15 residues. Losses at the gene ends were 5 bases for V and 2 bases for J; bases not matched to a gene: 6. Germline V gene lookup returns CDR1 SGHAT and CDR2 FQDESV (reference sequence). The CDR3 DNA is TGTGCCAGCAGCATACAGGGGGCTTGGCAAGAGACCCAGTACTTC. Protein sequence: CASSIQGAWQETQYF.

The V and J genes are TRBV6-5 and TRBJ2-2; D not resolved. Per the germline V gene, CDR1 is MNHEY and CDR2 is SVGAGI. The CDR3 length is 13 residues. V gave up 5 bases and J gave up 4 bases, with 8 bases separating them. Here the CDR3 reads CASSLVPTGELFF. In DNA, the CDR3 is TGTGCCAGCAGTCTAGTGCCCACCGGGGAGCTGTTTTTT.

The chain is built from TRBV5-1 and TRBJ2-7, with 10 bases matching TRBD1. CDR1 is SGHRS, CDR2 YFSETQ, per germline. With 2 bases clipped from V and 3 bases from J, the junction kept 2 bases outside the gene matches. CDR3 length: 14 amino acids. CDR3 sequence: CASSFGTGVYEQYF. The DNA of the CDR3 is TGCGCCAGCAGCTTCGGGACAGGGGTCTACGAGCAGTACTTC.